The sequence of this T cell receptor beta chain was determined in a study of blood T cell repertoires in COVID-19. Study overall: In each case, the material was cDNA or gDNA derived from T cells, B-cell-depleted T cells, or PBMCs.

Germline CDR1 is SGHTA and CDR2 is FQGNSA. V lost 4 bases, J lost 11 bases, and 15 bases lay in between. The CDR3 consists of 14 residues. Profiling relied on immunoSEQ multiplex PCR, and the TCRdb table lists in-frame clones only, not all of them. The sample has under 300,000 clones, 84% seen once. V is TRBV7-2 and J is TRBJ1-6, with D maybe TRBD1 (6 bases). Sequenced sample: peripheral blood. The receptor was derived from a man in his forties who had recovered from COVID-19. The CDR3 bases are TGTGCCAGCAGCTCGGGACACACGAGGACACCCCTCCACTTT. Its translation: CASSSGHTRTPLHF.